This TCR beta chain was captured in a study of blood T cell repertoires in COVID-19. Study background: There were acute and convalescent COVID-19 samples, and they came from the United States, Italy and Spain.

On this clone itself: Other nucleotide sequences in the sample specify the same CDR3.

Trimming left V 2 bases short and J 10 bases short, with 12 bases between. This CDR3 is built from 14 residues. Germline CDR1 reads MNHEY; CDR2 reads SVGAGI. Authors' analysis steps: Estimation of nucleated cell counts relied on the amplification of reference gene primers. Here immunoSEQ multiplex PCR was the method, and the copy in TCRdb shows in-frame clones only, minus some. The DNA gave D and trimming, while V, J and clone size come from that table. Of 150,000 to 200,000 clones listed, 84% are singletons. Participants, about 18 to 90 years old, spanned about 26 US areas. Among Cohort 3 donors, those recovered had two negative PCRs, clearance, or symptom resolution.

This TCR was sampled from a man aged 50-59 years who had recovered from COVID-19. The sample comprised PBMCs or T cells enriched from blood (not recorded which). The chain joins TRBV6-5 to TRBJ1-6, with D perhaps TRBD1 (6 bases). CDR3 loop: CASSYLQGASPLHF. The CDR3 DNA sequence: TGTGCCAGCAGTTACCTACAGGGAGCGTCACCCCTCCACTTT.